The 24 T cell receptor beta chains presented below share a single source sample, sequenced in a study of follicular helper T cells after annual influenza vaccination. TCRdb's copy holds only in-frame clones and misses some; the assay was immunoSEQ multiplex PCR. Seen here are thousands of clones, 80% to 85% observed once, and the top ten hold over 4%. Noted time point: 2015-2016 season, 7 days after influenza vaccination. The material was CXCR5+ CD38- circulating T follicular helper cells from blood, obtained 7 days after influenza vaccination. Indicated subset: circulating Tfh, non-naive CD4+CXCR5+PD-1+ (ICOS+CD38+ or ICOS-CD38-). The receptors originated from an adult who received the influenza vaccine.

DNA for the CDR3: TGTGCCAGCTCACCAGGGATCCAAGAGACCCAGTACTTC. Amino acid sequence: CASSPGIQETQYF. The chain combines TRBV18 with TRBJ2-5, with D uncertain. V was cut by 2 bases and J by 1 base, with 5 bases left in between. CDR1 KGHSH and CDR2 LQKENI come from the germline V gene. The CDR3 is 13 residues long.

The chain is built from TRBV6-4 and TRBJ1-5; 7 bases map to TRBD1. Germline trimming cut 2 bases from V and 5 bases from J; bases unmatched to any gene: 9. There are 16 residues in the CDR3. Per the germline V gene, CDR1 is MRHNA and CDR2 is SNTAGT. CDR3 nucleotide sequence: TGTGCCAGCAGTGACCAGACAGGGAGAAAGGATCAGCCCCAGCATTTT. This codes for CASSDQTGRKDQPQHF.

The chain carries TRBV10-2 and TRBJ1-5; no firm D call. Germline V gene data show CDR1 as WSHSY and CDR2 as SAAADI. The CDR3 covers 15 residues. Trimming left V 4 bases short and J 7 bases short, with 17 bases between. CDR3 protein: CASSGTTTRGQPQHF. The CDR3 coding sequence is TGCGCCAGCAGTGGAACAACCACCCGAGGGCAGCCCCAGCATTTT.

This chain uses TRBV7-2 with TRBJ2-3, with no clear D. Germline values: CDR1 SGHTA, CDR2 FQGNSA. The V end lost 3 bases, the J end lost 2 bases, and 6 bases lay between the germline ends. The CDR3 spans 13 residues. CDR3 protein: CASSFANTDTQYF. CDR3 DNA sequence: TGTGCCAGCAGCTTTGCCAACACAGATACGCAGTATTTT.

The rearrangement joins TRBV5-6 to TRBJ2-4; D not resolved. The CDR3 is 14 residues long. Between the trimmed V and J ends, which lost 2 bases and 0 bases, there was a span of 6 bases. The germline gives CDR1 SGHDT, CDR2 YYEEEE. Written as DNA, the CDR3 is TGTGCCAGCAGCTTCGATATAGCCAAAAACATTCAGTACTTC. Translation: CASSFDIAKNIQYF.

This clone was picked up one time. The chain recombines TRBV5-1 with TRBJ2-1, with D perhaps assigned TRBD1 or TRBD2 (5 bases each). With 7 bases removed from V and 4 bases from J, the gap between germline ends came to 15 bases. This CDR3 spans 14 amino acids. Looked up from germline, CDR1 is SGHRS and CDR2 is YFSETQ. CDR3 amino acids: CASSGKGSYNEQFF. DNA of the CDR3: TGCGCCAGCTCGGGGAAGGGGTCATACAATGAGCAGTTCTTC.

The chain couples TRBV2 to TRBJ1-6; tentative D call: TRBD1 (6 bases). Between the trimmed V and J ends, which lost 7 bases and 7 bases, there was a span of 14 bases. The CDR3 extends over 14 amino acids. The germline gives CDR1 SNHLY, CDR2 FYNNEI. CDR3 DNA: TGTGCCAGCACTTATTCACAGGGCAATTCACCCCTCCACTTT. Translated, it gives CASTYSQGNSPLHF.

This clone has just one count. The gene calls are TRBV7-2 and TRBJ2-1; 15 nucleotides line up with TRBD2. The CDR3 has 16 residues. V shed 4 bases, J shed 8 bases, and the junction held 6 bases outside the gene matches. CDR1 and CDR2 from the germline V gene are SGHTA and FQGNSA. The CDR3 is CASSSGTSGGSDEQFF. CDR3 DNA sequence: TGTGCCAGCAGCTCCGGGACTAGCGGGGGGTCCGATGAGCAGTTCTTC.

The chain is built from TRBV25-1 and TRBJ1-3; D is unresolved. CDR1 and CDR2 (germline): MGHDK, SYGVNS. Trimming cost V 4 bases and J 4 bases, with 8 bases left between them. The CDR3 consists of 13 residues. In nucleotides, the CDR3 is TGTGCCAGCAGTGTGGGCAACGGAAACACCATATATTTT. Its translation is CASSVGNGNTIYF. The full variable domain, completed using reference TRBV25-1 and TRBJ1-3, is EADIYQTPRYLVIGTGKKITLECSQTMGHDKMYWYQQDPGMELHLIHYSYGVNSTEKGDLSSESTVSRIRTEHFPLTLESARPSHTSQYLCASSVGNGNTIYFGEGSWLTVV.

This chain uses TRBV6-5 with TRBJ2-3; no reliable D call. Looked up from germline, CDR1 is MNHEY and CDR2 is SVGAGI. The CDR3 is made up of 13 amino acids. The ends were cut back, 8 bases at V and 4 bases at J, with 13 bases in the middle. This CDR3 is CASARIRADTQYF. In DNA form, the CDR3 reads TGTGCCAGCGCGCGGATAAGGGCAGATACGCAGTATTTT.

The rearrangement links TRBV2 to TRBJ2-2; 7 bases match TRBD2. Germline assignment: CDR1 SNHLY and CDR2 FYNNEI. There are 15 residues in the CDR3. J gave up 4 bases and V 4 bases, and 6 bases lay outside the gene matches. The CDR3 loop reads CASSGGLVVTGELFF. CDR3 bases: TGTGCCAGCAGTGGAGGACTAGTAGTCACCGGGGAGCTGTTTTTT.

This chain uses TRBV28 with TRBJ1-5, with D possibly being TRBD1 (6 bases). The V and J ends lost 8 bases and 7 bases respectively, with 21 bases between them. Germline CDR1 and CDR2: MDHEN and SYDVKM. This CDR3 spans 15 amino acids. The DNA of the CDR3 is TGTGCCAGCGAGGCCAGTGGGGGCGCAGGGCAGCCCCAGCATTTT. Translating gives CASEASGGAGQPQHF.

The rearrangement uses TRBV19 and TRBJ1-6; D is unclear. This CDR3 is built from 14 residues. Germline loops: CDR1 LNHDA, CDR2 SQIVND (reference sequence). Between the trimmed V and J ends, which lost 3 bases and 4 bases, there was a span of 7 bases. In DNA, the CDR3 is TGTGCCAGTAGTATGCAGGAATATAATTCACCCCTCCACTTT. As protein: CASSMQEYNSPLHF.

CDR3 sequence (DNA): TGTGCCAGCTCCCAAGACAGGGGGGGATCCTACGAGCAGTACTTC. Translating gives CASSQDRGGSYEQYF. This chain uses TRBV18 with TRBJ2-7; 9 positions match TRBD1. V dropped 6 bases and J dropped 1; count of bases not matched to a gene: 7. Germline V gene sequence: CDR1 KGHSH, CDR2 LQKENI. The CDR3 runs 15 residues. The variable domain in full, with the rest retrieved from reference TRBV18 and TRBJ2-7, is NAGVMQNPRHLVRRRGQEARLRCSPMKGHSHVYWYRQLPEEGLKFMVYLQKENIIDESGMPKERFSAEFPKEGPSILRIQQVVRGDSAAYFCASSQDRGGSYEQYFGPGTRLTVT.

CDR3 residues: CASSLTGGTDTQYF. CDR3 DNA: TGTGCCAGCAGCTTGACAGGCGGGACAGATACGCAGTATTTT. V usage is TRBV7-2 and J usage is TRBJ2-3, with TRBD1 as a possible D gene (6 bases). V was trimmed by 3 bases and J by 3 bases, leaving 10 bases between them. Per germline, CDR1 SGHTA and CDR2 FQGNSA. This CDR3 has 14 amino acids.

This clone is a singleton in its sample. A read error may account for a junction end that differs from germline. The chain recombines TRBV6-1 with TRBJ1-3; perhaps TRBD1 as D (5 bases). The CDR3 loop spans 12 amino acids. The germline CDR1 and CDR2 sequences are MNHNS and SASEGT. The chain's CDR3 is CAIGEVLGHRHF. CDR3 coding DNA: TGTGCCATCGGGGAGGTTCTAGGACACCGGCATTTT.

The DNA of the CDR3 is TGCGCCAGCAGCCAAAGTGGGACAGGGAAAGAGACCCAGTACTTC. Amino acids: CASSQSGTGKETQYF. This sequence joins TRBV4-1 and TRBJ2-5; 9 bases agree with TRBD1. The CDR3 has 15 amino acids. J lost 3 bases, V lost 2 bases, and 4 bases had no gene match. CDR1 and CDR2 from the germline V gene are MGHRA and YSYEKL.

V is TRBV19 and J is TRBJ1-2; tentatively, D is TRBD1 (5 bases). The CDR3 has 14 residues. Per germline, CDR1 LNHDA and CDR2 SQIVND (reference sequence). Trimming shortened V by 10 bases and J by 2 bases, and 17 bases separated the two germline ends. Written as DNA, the CDR3 is TGTGCCACCGCTTTTTCAGGGAAAAACTATGGCTACACCTTC. It is translated as CATAFSGKNYGYTF.

The CDR3 protein is CASSADLSFRPLHF. Here the CDR3 DNA reads TGTGCCAGTAGTGCGGACCTCTCCTTTAGGCCCCTCCACTTT. The chain employs TRBV19 and TRBJ1-6, with D unresolved. The V gene lost 5 bases and the J gene lost 13 bases, with 18 bases spanning the gap. CDR1 LNHDA and CDR2 SQIVND come from the germline V gene (reference sequence). The CDR3 is 14 amino acids. The full variable domain, with the rest looked up from reference TRBV19 and TRBJ1-6, is DGGITQSPKYLFRKEGQNVTLSCEQNLNHDAMYWYRQDPGQGLRLIYYSQIVNDFQKGDIAEGYSVSREKKESFPLTVTSAQKNPTAFYLCASSADLSFRPLHFGNGTRLTVT.

The gene calls are TRBV7-6 and TRBJ2-2; tentative D call: TRBD2 (6 bases). The CDR3 covers 16 residues. Germline values: CDR1 SGHVS, CDR2 FNYEAQ. The V end lost 1 base, the J end lost 2 bases, and 11 bases lay between the germline ends. CDR3 loop: CASSLESGANTGELFF. The CDR3 nucleotides are TGTGCCAGCAGCTTAGAATCGGGAGCAAACACCGGGGAGCTGTTTTTT.

This clone was seen more than once but under ten times. This chain links TRBV30 with TRBJ1-5, with 7 bases identical to TRBD1. This CDR3 has 16 residues. CDR1 and CDR2 from the germline V gene are GTSNPN and SVGIG (reference sequence). The V gene end was trimmed by 4 bases and the J gene end by 2 bases; junction bases not matched to a gene: 11. The CDR3 sequence is CAWNEQGRGGNQPQHF. DNA for the CDR3: TGTGCCTGGAACGAACAGGGGCGGGGGGGCAATCAGCCCCAGCATTTT.

The chain combines TRBV6-1 with TRBJ2-2, with TRBD1 as a possible D gene (6 bases). Between the trimmed V and J ends, which lost 4 bases and 0 bases, there was a span of 12 bases. CDR1 is MNHNS, CDR2 SASEGT, per germline. The CDR3 extends over 16 amino acids. The CDR3 nucleotides are TGTGCCAGCAGTGCCCGGGACACTTCGAACACCGGGGAGCTGTTTTTT. Amino acid sequence: CASSARDTSNTGELFF.

The rearrangement links TRBV18 to TRBJ2-3; no reliable D call. CDR1 KGHSH and CDR2 LQKENI come from the germline V gene. Between the trimmed V and J ends, which lost 6 bases and 4 bases, there was a span of 11 bases. The CDR3 has 13 residues. The DNA of the CDR3 is TGTGCCAGCTCCCTACGTGCGGCAGATACGCAGTATTTT. Amino acids: CASSLRAADTQYF.

The V and J genes are TRBV7-2 and TRBJ2-1, with 7 bases aligning to TRBD2. The V segment lost 5 bases and the J segment 3 bases; nucleotides outside the gene matches: 7. CDR1 and CDR2 from the germline V gene are SGHTA and FQGNSA. This CDR3 contains 15 residues. Written as DNA, the CDR3 is TGTGCCAGCAGCCCACGGGGGGATAGCTACAATGAGCAGTTCTTC. Residues: CASSPRGDSYNEQFF.